This paragraph covers one T cell receptor beta chain sequence. Antigen: not known. There were likely unrecorded immune exposures, though donors were nominally healthy when sampled. There are 13 residues in the CDR3. Germline CDR1 and CDR2: LNHDA and SQIVND (reference sequence). Trimming took off 6 bases at V and 5 bases at J, with 11 bases between the two ends. The sample is drawn from a study of cytomegalovirus exposure and HLA in healthy donors. Study background: One earlier analysis, a look at roughly 170 million T cells, found almost 120 million unique TCR beta sequences.

Study-wide findings and caveats: Evidence from a later analysis indicated that most CMV-associated TCR beta chains looked HLA-restricted. Most observed TCR sequences were rare, whereas some public TCRs were detected in many donors.

The primer mix had 60 Vbeta and 13 Jbeta primers. The method was immunoSEQ multiplex PCR; TCRdb's version includes in-frame clones alone and lacks a portion of them. Among approximately 110,000 clones listed, just under 75% were seen once. Sequenced: PBMCs. The J gene is TRBJ1-5, the V gene TRBV19, with D uncertain. This receptor was obtained from a man in his forties or fifties in good health and CMV-seropositive. The CDR3 DNA reads TGTGCCAGTAGCAAAGTCTATGATCAGCCCCAGCATTTT. Protein: CASSKVYDQPQHF.